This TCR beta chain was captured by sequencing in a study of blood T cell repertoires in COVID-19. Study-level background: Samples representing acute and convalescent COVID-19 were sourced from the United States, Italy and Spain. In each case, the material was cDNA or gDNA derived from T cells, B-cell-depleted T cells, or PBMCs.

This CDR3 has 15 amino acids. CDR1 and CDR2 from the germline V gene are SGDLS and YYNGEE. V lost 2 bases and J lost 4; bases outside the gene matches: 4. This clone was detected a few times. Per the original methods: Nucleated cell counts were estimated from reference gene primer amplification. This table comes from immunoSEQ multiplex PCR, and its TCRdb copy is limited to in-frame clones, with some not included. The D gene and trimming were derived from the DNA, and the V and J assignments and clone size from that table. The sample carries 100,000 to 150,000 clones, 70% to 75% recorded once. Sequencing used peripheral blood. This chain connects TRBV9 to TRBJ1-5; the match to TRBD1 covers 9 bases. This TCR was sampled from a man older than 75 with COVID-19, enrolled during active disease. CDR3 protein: CASSVGTGPNQPQHF. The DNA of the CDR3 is TGTGCCAGCAGCGTTGGGACAGGGCCAAATCAGCCCCAGCATTTT.